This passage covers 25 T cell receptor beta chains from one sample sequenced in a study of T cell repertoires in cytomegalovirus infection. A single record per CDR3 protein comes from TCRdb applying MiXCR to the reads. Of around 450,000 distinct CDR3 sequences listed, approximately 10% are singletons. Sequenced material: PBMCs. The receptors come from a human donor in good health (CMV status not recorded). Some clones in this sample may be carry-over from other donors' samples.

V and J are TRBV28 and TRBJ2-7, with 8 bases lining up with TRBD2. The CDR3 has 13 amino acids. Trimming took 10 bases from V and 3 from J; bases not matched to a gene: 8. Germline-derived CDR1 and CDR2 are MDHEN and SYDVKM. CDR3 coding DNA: TGTGCCACCTCCGGGGGGGCGATCTACGAGCAGTACTTC. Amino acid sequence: CATSGGAIYEQYF.

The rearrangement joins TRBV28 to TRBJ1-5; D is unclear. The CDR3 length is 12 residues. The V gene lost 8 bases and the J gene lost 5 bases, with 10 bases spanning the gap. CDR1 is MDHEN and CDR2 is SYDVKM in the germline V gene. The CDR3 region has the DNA TGTGCCAGCTCGGCAGTGGATCAGCCCCAGCATTTT. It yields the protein CASSAVDQPQHF.

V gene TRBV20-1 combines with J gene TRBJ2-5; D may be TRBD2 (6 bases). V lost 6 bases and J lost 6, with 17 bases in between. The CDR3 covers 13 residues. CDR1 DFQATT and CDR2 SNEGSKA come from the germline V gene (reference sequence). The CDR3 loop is CSAPSTGVKTQYF. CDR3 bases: TGCAGTGCCCCCAGTACGGGGGTAAAGACCCAGTACTTC.

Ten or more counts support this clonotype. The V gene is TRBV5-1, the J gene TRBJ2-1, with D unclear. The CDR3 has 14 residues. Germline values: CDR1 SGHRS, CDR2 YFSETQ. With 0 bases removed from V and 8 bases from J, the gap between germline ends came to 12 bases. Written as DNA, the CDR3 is TGCGCCAGCAGCTTGGGTGGGTGGACCGATGAGCAGTTCTTC. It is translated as CASSLGGWTDEQFF.

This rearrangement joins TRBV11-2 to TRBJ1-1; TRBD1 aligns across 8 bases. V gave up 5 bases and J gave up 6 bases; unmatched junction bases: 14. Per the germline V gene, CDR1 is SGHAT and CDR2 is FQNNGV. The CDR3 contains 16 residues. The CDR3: CASSPFGQGGIAEAFF. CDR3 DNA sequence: TGTGCCAGCAGCCCATTTGGACAGGGCGGTATCGCTGAAGCTTTCTTT.

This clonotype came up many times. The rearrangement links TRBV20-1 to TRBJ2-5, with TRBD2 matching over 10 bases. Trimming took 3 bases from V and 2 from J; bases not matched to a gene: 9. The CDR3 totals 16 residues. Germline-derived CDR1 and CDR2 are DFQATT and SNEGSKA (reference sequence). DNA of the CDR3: TGCAGTGCTAGGGCCAGCGGGAGGGCCTCTCAAGAGACCCAGTACTTC. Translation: CSARASGRASQETQYF.

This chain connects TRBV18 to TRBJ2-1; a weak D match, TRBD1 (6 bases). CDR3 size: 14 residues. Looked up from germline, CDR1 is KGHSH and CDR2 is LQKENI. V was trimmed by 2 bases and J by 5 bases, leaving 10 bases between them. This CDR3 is CASSPMAGDNEQFF. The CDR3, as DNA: TGTGCCAGCTCACCAATGGCAGGGGACAATGAGCAGTTCTTC.

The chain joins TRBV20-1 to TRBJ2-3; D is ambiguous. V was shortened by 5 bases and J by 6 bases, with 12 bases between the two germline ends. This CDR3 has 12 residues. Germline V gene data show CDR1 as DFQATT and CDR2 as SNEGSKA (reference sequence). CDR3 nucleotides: TGCAGTGCTCCGGCGCCGTCGGATACGCAGTATTTT. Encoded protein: CSAPAPSDTQYF.

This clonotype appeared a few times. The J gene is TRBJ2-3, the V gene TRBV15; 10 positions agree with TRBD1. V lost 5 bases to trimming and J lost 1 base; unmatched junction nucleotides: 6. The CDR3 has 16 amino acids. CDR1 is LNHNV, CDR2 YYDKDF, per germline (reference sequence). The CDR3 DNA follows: TGTGCCACCAGCGTTTCCGGGACAGGGGGCACAGATACGCAGTATTTT. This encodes CATSVSGTGGTDTQYF.

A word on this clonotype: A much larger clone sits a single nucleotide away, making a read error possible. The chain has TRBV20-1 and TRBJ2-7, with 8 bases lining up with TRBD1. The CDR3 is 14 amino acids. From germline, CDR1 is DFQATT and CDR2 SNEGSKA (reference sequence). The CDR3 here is CSAPPPTGVGEQHF. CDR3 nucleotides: TGCAGTGCTCCCCCCCCGACAGGGGTCGGGGAGCAGCACTTC.

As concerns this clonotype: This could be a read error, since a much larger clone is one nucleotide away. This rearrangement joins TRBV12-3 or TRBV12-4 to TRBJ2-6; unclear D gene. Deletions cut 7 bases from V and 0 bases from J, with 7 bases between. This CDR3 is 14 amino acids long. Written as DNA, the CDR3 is TGTGCCAGCATCCAGAACTCTGGGGCCAACGTCCTGACTTTC. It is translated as CASIQNSGANVLTF.

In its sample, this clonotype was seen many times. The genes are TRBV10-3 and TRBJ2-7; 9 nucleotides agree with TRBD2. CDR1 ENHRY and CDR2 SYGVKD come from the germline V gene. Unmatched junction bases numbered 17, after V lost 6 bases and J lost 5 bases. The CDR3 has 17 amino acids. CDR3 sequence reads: CAISPDWAGGPGDEQYF. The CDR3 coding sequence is TGTGCCATCAGCCCCGACTGGGCGGGAGGGCCCGGGGACGAGCAGTACTTC.

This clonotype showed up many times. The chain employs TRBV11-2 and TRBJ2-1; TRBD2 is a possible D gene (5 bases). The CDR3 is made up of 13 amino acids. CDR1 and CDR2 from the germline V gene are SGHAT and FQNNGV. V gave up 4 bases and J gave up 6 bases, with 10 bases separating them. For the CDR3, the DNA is TGTGCCAGCAGCTCCGGACTGTTCAATGAGCAGTTCTTC. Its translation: CASSSGLFNEQFF.

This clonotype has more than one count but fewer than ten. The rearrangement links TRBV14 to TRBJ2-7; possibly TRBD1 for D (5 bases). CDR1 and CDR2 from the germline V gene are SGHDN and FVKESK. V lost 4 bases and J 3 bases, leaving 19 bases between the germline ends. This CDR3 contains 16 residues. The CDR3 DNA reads TGTGCCAGCAGCCGCCCAAAAGGGGTGAGCAACTACGAGCAGTACTTC. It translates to CASSRPKGVSNYEQYF.

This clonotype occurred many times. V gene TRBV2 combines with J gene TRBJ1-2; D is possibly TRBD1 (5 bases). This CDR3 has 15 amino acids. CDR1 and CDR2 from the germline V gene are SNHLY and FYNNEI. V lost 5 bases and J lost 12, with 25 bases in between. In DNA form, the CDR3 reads TGTGCCAGCAGTACAACGATCCGGGACCCACCCGGCGACACCTTC. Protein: CASSTTIRDPPGDTF.

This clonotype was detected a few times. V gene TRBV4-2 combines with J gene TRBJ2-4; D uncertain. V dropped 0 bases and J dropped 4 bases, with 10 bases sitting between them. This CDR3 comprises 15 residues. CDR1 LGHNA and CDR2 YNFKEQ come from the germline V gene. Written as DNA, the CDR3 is TGTGCCAGCAGCCAAGAGAGGCCGCTAAAAAACATTCAGTACTTC. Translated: CASSQERPLKNIQYF.

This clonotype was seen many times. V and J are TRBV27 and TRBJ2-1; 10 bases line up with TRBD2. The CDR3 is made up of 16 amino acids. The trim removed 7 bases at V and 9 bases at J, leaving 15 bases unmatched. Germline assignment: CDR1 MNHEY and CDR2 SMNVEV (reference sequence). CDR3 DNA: TGTGCCAGCAACCGTCAGCGTGGGACTAGCGACGGTGAGCAGTTCTTC. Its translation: CASNRQRGTSDGEQFF.

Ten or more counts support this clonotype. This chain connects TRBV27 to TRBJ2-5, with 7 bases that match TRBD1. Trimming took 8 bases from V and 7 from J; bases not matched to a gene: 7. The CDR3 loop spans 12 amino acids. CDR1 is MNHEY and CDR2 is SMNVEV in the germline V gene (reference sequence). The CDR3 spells CASGLNRGTQYF. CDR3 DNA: TGTGCCAGCGGTCTCAACAGGGGGACCCAGTACTTC.

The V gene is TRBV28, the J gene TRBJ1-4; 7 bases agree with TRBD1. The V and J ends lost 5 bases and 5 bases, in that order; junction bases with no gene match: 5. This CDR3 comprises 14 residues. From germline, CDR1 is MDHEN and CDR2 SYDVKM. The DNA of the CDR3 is TGTGCCAGCAGTAGAACAGGGGAGAATGAAAAACTGTTTTTT. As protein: CASSRTGENEKLFF. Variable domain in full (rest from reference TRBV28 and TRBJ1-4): DVKVTQSSRYLVKRTGEKVFLECVQDMDHENMFWYRQDPGLGLRLIYFSYDVKMKEKGDIPEGYSVSREKKERFSLILESASTNQTSMYLCASSRTGENEKLFFGSGTQLSVL.

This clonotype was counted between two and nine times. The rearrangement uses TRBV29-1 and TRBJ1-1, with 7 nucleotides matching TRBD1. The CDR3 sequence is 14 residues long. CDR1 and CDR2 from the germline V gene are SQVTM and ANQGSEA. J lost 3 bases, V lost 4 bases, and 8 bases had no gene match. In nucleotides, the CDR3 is TGCAGCGTTGCAAGGGGGCAAGCGTACACTGAAGCTTTCTTT. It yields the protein CSVARGQAYTEAFF. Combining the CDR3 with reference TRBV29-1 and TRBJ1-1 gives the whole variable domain SAVISQKPSRDICQRGTSLTIQCQVDSQVTMMFWYRQQPGQSLTLIATANQGSEATYESGFVIDKFPISRPNLTFSTLTVSNMSPEDSSIYLCSVARGQAYTEAFFGQGTRLTVV.

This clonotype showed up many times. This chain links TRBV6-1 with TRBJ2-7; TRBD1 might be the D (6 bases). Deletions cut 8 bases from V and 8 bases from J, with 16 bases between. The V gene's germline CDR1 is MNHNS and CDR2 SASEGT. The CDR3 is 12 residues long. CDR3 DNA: TGTGCCAGCGCCAGGGACACCCTCCAGCAGTACTTC. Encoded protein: CASARDTLQQYF.

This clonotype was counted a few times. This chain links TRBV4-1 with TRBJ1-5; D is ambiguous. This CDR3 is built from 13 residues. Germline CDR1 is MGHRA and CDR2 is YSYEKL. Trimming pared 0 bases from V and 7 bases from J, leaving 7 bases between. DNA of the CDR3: TGCGCCAGCAGCCAAGATCTATCGCAGCCCCAGCATTTT. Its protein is CASSQDLSQPQHF.

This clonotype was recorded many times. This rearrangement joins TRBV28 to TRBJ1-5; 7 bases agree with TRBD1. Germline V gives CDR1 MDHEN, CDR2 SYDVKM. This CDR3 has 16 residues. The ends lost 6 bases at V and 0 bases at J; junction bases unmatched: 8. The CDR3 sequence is CASRRTGVASNQPQHF. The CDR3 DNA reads TGTGCCAGCAGGAGGACAGGAGTTGCTAGCAATCAGCCCCAGCATTTT.

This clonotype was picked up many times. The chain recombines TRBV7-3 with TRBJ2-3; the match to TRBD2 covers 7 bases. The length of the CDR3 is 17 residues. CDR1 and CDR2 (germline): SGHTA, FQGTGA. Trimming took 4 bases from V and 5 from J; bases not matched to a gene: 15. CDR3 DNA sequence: TGTGCCAGCAGCTCCCCCGGGGGGAGGGCCCGGGGAGATACGCAGTATTTT. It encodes CASSSPGGRARGDTQYF. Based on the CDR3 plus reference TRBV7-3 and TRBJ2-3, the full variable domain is GAGVSQTPSNKVTEKGKYVELRCDPISGHTALYWYRQSLGQGPEFLIYFQGTGAADDSGLPNDRFFAVRPEGSVSTLKIQRTERGDSAVYLCASSSPGGRARGDTQYFGPGTRLTVL.

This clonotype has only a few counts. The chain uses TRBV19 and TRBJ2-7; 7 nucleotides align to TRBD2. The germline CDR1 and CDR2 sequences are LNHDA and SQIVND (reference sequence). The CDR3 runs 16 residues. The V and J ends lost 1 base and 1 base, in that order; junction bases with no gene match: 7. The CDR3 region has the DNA TGTGCCAGTAGTATAGCCCTAGCGGACTATTCCTACGAGCAGTACTTC. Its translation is CASSIALADYSYEQYF.